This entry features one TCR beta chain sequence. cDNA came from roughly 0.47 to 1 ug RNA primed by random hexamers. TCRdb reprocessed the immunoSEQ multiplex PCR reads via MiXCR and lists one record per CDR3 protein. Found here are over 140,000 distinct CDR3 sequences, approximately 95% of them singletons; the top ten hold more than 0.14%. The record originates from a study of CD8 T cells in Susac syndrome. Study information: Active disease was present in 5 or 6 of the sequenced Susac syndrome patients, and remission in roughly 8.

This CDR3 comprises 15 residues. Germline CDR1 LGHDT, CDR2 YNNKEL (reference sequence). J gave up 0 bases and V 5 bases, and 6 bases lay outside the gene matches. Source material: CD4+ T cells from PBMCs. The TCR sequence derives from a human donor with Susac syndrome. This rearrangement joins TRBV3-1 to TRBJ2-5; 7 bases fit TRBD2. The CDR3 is CASSVASGNQETQYF. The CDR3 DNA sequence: TGTGCCAGCAGCGTGGCCAGCGGGAACCAAGAGACCCAGTACTTC.